A selection of T cell receptor beta chains follows, all from one sample in a study of beta chain features in type 1 diabetes. Here immunoSEQ multiplex PCR was the method, and the copy in TCRdb shows in-frame clones only, minus some. Of 680,000 or so clones listed, roughly a sixth were seen once; the top ten hold about 0.093%. The specimen was naive CD4+ T cells from blood. The receptors here all came from a young man in good health. The conserved cysteine and the conserved F or W are not part of the CDR3 here. Rows may omit the clone size; those that give it use once, few, many or a size class.

J,V,size,CDR3
TRBJ1-1,TRBV7-2,few,ASSLQGSTEAF
TRBJ2-7,TRBV7-2,few,ASSLGSERGSYEQY
TRBJ2-7,TRBV4-3,-,ASSQVAGSYEQY
TRBJ1-5,TRBV9,few,ASSIGTGGSNQPQH
TRBJ1-1,TRBV7-9,-,ASSLRDRVNTEAF
TRBJ2-2,TRBV15,-,ATSSPTLGYTGELF
TRBJ1-6,TRBV7-9,-,ASSSPLTADSPLH
TRBJ2-5,TRBV28,-,ASSLLSGGKETQY
TRBJ1-1,TRBV19,few,ASMTSGGSRTEAF
TRBJ1-2,TRBV6-5,-,ASRAPTGRVRYT
TRBJ1-1,TRBV30,few,AWKAVGYTEAF
TRBJ1-1,TRBV11-3,-,ASSLGGTENTEAF
TRBJ2-7,TRBV29-1,few,SVEGLLTYEQY
TRBJ2-3,TRBV5-4,few,ASSLLGGQGTDTQY
TRBJ2-3,TRBV4-2,few,ASSQEPASTDTQY
TRBJ2-3,TRBV7-9,-,ASSAQDTQY
TRBJ2-1,TRBV29-1,-,SVVGRLSYNEQF
TRBJ2-7,TRBV7-9,-,ASSSYEQY
TRBJ2-7,TRBV5-1,-,ASSLVVGPYEQY
TRBJ2-7,TRBV5-1,few,ASSLGGTVSSYEQY
TRBJ1-5,TRBV7-9,few,ASSPLDRGSNQPQH
TRBJ2-3,TRBV19,-,ASSSRGRIPRGNTQY
TRBJ2-7,TRBV7-6,-,ASSLKVASEQY
TRBJ1-1,TRBV18,-,ASSPAAGRGAEAF
TRBJ2-1,TRBV28,-,ASSSLKRASYNEQF
TRBJ1-2,TRBV7-9,-,ASSFPGTGQNIYGYT
TRBJ1-1,TRBV7-9,-,ASSLVPGLEAF
TRBJ2-1,TRBV2,few,ATPRVRDRHQGEQF
TRBJ2-5,TRBV6-5,once,ASSYTWAQETQY
TRBJ2-3,TRBV15,-,ATSRGTGPTDTQY
TRBJ2-7,TRBV28,-,ASRGQGTYEQY
TRBJ2-1,TRBV6-6,-,ASREGQVAYNEQF
TRBJ2-1,TRBV4-3,-,ASSQYRVSYNEQF